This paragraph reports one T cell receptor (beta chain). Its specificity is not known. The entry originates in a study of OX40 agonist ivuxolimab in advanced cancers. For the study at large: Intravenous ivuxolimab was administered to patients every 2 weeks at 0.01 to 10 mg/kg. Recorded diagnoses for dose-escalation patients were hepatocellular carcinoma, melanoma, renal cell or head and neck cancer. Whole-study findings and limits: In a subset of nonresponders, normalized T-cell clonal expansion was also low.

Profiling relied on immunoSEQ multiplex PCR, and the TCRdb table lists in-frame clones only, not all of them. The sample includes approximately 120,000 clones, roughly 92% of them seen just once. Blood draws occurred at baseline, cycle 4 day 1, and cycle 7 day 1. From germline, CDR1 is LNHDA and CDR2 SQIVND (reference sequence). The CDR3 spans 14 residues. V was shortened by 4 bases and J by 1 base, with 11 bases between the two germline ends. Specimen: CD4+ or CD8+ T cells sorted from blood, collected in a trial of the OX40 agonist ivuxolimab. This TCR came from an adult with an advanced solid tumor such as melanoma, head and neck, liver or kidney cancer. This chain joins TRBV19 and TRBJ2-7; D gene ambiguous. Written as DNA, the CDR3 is TGTGCCAGTAGTAACGCAGGAGTATCCTACGAGCAGTACTTC. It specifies CASSNAGVSYEQYF.